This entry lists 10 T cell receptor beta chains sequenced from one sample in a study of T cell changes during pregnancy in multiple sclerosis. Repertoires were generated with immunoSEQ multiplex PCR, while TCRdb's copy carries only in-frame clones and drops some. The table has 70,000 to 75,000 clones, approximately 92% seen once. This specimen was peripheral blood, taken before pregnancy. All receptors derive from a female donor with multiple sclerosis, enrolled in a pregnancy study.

This CDR3 is CASIRGRYTEAFF. The CDR3 DNA reads TGTGCCAGTATCAGGGGGCGATACACTGAAGCTTTCTTT. This rearrangement joins TRBV28 to TRBJ1-1; TRBD1 agrees at 8 bases. The CDR3 spans 13 residues. Germline trimming cut 9 bases from V and 3 bases from J; bases unmatched to any gene: 6. Germline CDR1 is MDHEN and CDR2 is SYDVKM.

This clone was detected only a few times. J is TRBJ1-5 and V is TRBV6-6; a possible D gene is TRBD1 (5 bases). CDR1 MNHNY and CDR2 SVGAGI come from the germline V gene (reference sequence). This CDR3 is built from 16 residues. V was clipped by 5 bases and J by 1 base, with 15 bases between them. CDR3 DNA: TGTGCCAGCAGTACCCCGGGGGGTACGAGCAATCAGCCCCAGCATTTT. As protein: CASSTPGGTSNQPQHF.

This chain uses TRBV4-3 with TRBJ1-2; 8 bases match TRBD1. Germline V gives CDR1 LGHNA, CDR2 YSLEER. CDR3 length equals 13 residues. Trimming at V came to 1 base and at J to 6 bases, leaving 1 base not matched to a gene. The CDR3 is CASSQGTGNGYTF. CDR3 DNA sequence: TGCGCCAGCAGCCAAGGGACAGGGAATGGCTACACCTTC.

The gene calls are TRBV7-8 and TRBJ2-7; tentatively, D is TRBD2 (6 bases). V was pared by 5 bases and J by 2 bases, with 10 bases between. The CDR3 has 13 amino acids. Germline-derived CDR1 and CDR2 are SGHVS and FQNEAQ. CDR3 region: CASSTGTPYEQYF. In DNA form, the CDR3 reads TGTGCCAGCAGCACCGGGACTCCCTACGAGCAGTACTTC.

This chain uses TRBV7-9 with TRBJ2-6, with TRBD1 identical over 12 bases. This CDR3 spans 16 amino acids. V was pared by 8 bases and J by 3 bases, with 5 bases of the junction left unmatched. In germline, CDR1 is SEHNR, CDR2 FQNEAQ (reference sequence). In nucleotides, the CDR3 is TGTGCCAGCGCCGGGACAGGGGGCAATGGGGCCAACGTCCTGACTTTC. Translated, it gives CASAGTGGNGANVLTF. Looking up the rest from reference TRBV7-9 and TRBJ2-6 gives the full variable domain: DTGVSQNPRHKITKRGQNVTFRCDPISEHNRLYWYRQTLGQGPEFLTYFQNEAQLEKSRLLSDRFSAERPKGSFSTLEIQRTEQGDSAMYLCASAGTGGNGANVLTFGAGSRLTVL.

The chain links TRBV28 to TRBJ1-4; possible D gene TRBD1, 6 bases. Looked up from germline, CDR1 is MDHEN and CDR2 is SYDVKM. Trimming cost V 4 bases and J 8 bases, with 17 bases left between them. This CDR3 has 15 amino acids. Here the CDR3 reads CASSSPDRNAEKLFF. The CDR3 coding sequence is TGTGCCAGCAGTTCACCTGACAGGAACGCCGAAAAACTGTTTTTT.

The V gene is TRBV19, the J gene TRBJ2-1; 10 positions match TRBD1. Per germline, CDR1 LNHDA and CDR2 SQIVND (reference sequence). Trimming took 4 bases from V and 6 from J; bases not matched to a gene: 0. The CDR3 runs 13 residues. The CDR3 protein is CASSRTGGNEQFF. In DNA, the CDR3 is TGTGCCAGTAGTAGGACAGGGGGCAATGAGCAGTTCTTC.

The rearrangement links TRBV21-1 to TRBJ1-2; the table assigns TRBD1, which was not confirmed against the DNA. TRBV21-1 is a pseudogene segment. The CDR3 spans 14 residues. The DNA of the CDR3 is TGTGCCAGCAGCAAAGAGGGGACAGGGGACGGCTACACCTTC. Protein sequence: CASSKEGTGDGYTF.

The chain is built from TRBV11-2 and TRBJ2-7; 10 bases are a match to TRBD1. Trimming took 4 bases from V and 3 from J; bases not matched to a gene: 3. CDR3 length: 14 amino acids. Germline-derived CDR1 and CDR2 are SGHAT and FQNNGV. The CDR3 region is CASSYGTGDYEQYF. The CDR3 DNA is TGTGCCAGCAGCTACGGGACAGGGGACTACGAGCAGTACTTC.

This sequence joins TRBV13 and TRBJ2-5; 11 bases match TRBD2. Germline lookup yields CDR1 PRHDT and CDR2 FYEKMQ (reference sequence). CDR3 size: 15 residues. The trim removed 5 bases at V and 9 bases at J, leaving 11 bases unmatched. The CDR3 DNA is TGTGCCAGCAGCGTTCAACTAGCGGGGGCAGCTTCCCAGTACTTC. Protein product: CASSVQLAGAASQYF.